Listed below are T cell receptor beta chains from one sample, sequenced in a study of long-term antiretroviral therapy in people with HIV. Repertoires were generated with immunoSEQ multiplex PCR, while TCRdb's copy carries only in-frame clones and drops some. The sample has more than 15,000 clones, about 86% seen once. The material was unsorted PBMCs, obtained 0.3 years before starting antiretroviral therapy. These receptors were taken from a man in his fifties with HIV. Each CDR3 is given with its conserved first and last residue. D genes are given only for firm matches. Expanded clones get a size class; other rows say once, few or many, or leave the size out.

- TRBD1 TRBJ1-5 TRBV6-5 CASSQGGWTQPQHF TGTGCCAGCAGCCAAGGGGGCTGGACTCAGCCCCAGCATTTT
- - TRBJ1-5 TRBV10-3 CAISESGGGQPQHF TGTGCCATCAGTGAGTCCGGGGGGGGTCAGCCCCAGCATTTT
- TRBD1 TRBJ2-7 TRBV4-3 CASSLDRGSSREQYF TGCGCCAGCAGCCTCGACAGGGGGTCTTCCCGCGAGCAGTACTTC
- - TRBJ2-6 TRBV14 CASSPGSGANVLTF TGTGCCAGCAGCCCGGGGAGCGGGGCCAACGTCCTGACTTTC
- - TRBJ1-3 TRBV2 CASSEGSGNTIYF TGTGCCAGCAGCGAGGGCTCTGGAAACACCATATATTTT
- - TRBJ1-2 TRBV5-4 CASSPSVGELANYGYTF TGTGCCAGCAGCCCCTCGGTTGGGGAGTTAGCTAACTATGGCTACACCTTC
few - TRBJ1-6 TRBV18 CASSPHGHRSYNSPLHF TGTGCCAGCTCACCACATGGTCACCGCTCCTATAATTCACCCCTCCACTTT
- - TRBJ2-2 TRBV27 CASTQSGGINLGELFF TGTGCCAGCACCCAATCAGGGGGGATAAACCTAGGGGAGCTGTTTTTT
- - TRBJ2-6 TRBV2 CASSTYRANVLTF TGTGCCAGCAGTACCTATAGAGCCAACGTCCTGACTTTC
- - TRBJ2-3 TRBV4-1 CASSQVGQSTDTQYF TGCGCCAGCAGCCAAGTGGGACAAAGCACAGATACGCAGTATTTT
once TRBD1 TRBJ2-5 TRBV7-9 CASSPWGRGQETQYF TGTGCCAGCAGTCCCTGGGGCAGGGGGCAGGAGACCCAGTACTTC
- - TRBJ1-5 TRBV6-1 CASSAYLIDWSNQPQHF TGTGCCAGCAGTGCCTACCTTATTGACTGGAGCAATCAGCCCCAGCATTTT
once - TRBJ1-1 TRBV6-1 CASSDVFRVGEAFF TGTGCCAGCAGTGATGTCTTCAGGGTGGGTGAAGCTTTCTTT
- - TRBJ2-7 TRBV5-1 CASSNPLTSYEQYF TGCGCCAGCAGTAATCCGCTTACCTCCTACGAGCAGTACTTC
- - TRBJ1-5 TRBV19 CASSPYSNQPQHF TGTGCCAGTAGCCCTTATAGCAATCAGCCCCAGCATTTT
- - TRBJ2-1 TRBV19 CASSMWGAVNEQFF TGTGCCAGTAGTATGTGGGGGGCGGTCAATGAGCAGTTCTTC